This passage covers 3 T cell receptor beta chains from one sample sequenced in a study of identical twins. A single record per CDR3 protein comes from TCRdb applying MiXCR to the 5' RACE reads. The table has 690,000 or so distinct CDR3 sequences, 6% to 6.5% seen once. The specimen sequenced was naive T cells sorted from blood. The receptors derive from a young man in good health.

This clonotype was seen more than once but under ten times. The J gene is TRBJ2-1, the V gene TRBV7-2; D is unclear. Trimming cost V 5 bases and J 12 bases, with 14 bases left between them. Germline V gene data show CDR1 as SGHTA and CDR2 as FQGNSA. The CDR3 contains 12 residues. CDR3 amino acids: CASSLRRARQFF. DNA for the CDR3: TGTGCCAGCAGCCTACGCCGGGCCCGGCAGTTCTTC.

There are many counts of this clonotype. This rearrangement joins TRBV9 to TRBJ1-5; D remains unclear. The V end was cut by 0 bases, the J end by 2 bases, with 3 bases between. This CDR3 is built from 13 residues. The germline V gene encodes CDR1 SGDLS and CDR2 YYNGEE. CDR3 residues: CASSVVGNQPQHF. CDR3 coding DNA: TGTGCCAGCAGCGTAGTCGGCAATCAGCCCCAGCATTTT.

This clonotype was found many times. The V and J genes are TRBV11-3 and TRBJ2-1; TRBD2 matches 11 bases. The CDR3 is made up of 15 amino acids. V lost 1 base and J lost 13; bases outside the gene matches: 9. The V gene's germline CDR1 is SGHNT and CDR2 YENEEA. For the CDR3, the DNA is TGTGCCAGCAGCTTAGGATCGCTAGCGGGAGGAAATCAGTTCTTC. Translating gives CASSLGSLAGGNQFF.